These 14 T cell receptor beta chains were all obtained from the same sample, sequenced in a study of monozygotic twins with inflammatory bowel disease. TCRdb reprocessed the 5' RACE reads and reports one entry per CDR3 protein, with no DNA. Here the sample table reports approximately 340,000 distinct CDR3 sequences. The sample comprised blood. The receptors were sampled from a human donor with ulcerative colitis or Crohn's disease, or a healthy co-twin of an affected twin (not recorded which).

The chain carries TRBV20-1 and TRBJ2-3; TCRdb names TRBD2, which stays unverified in the absence of DNA. CDR3 length equals 14 residues. The germline gives CDR1 DFQATT, CDR2 SNEGSKA (reference sequence). The CDR3 loop reads CSARPGLVPDTQYF.

V usage is TRBV18 and J usage is TRBJ1-1. CDR3 length: 16 amino acids. The germline CDR1 and CDR2 sequences are KGHSH and LQKENI. The CDR3 sequence: CASSPIGSSSDTEAFF.

The genes are TRBV7-2 and TRBJ2-7; TCRdb reports TRBD2, a call that lacks DNA to check it against. This CDR3 is 15 amino acids long. Germline V gives CDR1 SGHTA, CDR2 FQGNSA. CDR3 sequence: CASSSTSGRAKEQYF.

The V and J genes are TRBV6-2 or TRBV6-3 and TRBJ2-1; TCRdb reports TRBD1, a call that lacks DNA to check it against. Germline CDR1 is MNHEY and CDR2 is SVGEGT. The CDR3 contains 20 residues. The CDR3 region is CASSYSPVGGDRGIPREQFF.

J is TRBJ2-1 and V is TRBV11-2; the D call from TCRdb, TRBD2, cannot be confirmed without DNA. Per germline, CDR1 SGHAT and CDR2 FQNNGV. The CDR3 totals 17 residues. CDR3 region: CASSFRPASGDLYEQFF. Looking up the rest from reference TRBV11-2 and TRBJ2-1 gives the full variable domain: EAGVAQSPRYKIIEKRQSVAFWCNPISGHATLYWYQQILGQGPKLLIQFQNNGVVDDSQLPKDRFSAERLKGVDSTLKIQPAKLEDSAVYLCASSFRPASGDLYEQFFGPGTRLTVL.

The rearrangement joins TRBV7-9 to TRBJ1-1. The CDR3 consists of 14 residues. Per the germline V gene, CDR1 is SEHNR and CDR2 is FQNEAQ (reference sequence). This CDR3 reads CASSFSSGKTEAFF.

The V call is TRBV28, the J call TRBJ2-5. This CDR3 has 13 amino acids. Germline V gene sequence: CDR1 MDHEN, CDR2 SYDVKM. The CDR3 here is CASSTLQSETQYF.

V gene TRBV30 combines with J gene TRBJ2-3. Germline loops: CDR1 GTSNPN, CDR2 SVGIG (reference sequence). The CDR3 extends over 13 amino acids. This CDR3 is CAWKMYSTDTQYF.

The chain employs TRBV3-1 and TRBJ2-1; lacking DNA, the TRBD2 call made by TCRdb goes unchecked. CDR1 and CDR2 from the germline V gene are LGHDT and YNNKEL (reference sequence). The CDR3 is made up of 18 amino acids. The CDR3 sequence is CASSQDIRVAGGGDEQFF.

The rearrangement links TRBV25-1 to TRBJ1-5. Germline lookup yields CDR1 MGHDK and CDR2 SYGVNS. The CDR3 totals 13 residues. Here the CDR3 reads CASGDSLNQPQHF.

This chain links TRBV25-1 with TRBJ1-1; TCRdb indicates TRBD1, and absent DNA this call remains unverified. In germline, CDR1 is MGHDK, CDR2 SYGVNS. This CDR3 is 18 amino acids long. CDR3 amino acids: CASSEDLGKGLVNTEAFF.

V gene TRBV4-1 combines with J gene TRBJ1-2; TCRdb designates TRBD1, a call that cannot be tested without DNA. This CDR3 has 18 amino acids. Per germline, CDR1 MGHRA and CDR2 YSYEKL. The CDR3 sequence: CASSLSPNVGGGDYGYTF.

The rearrangement uses TRBV28 and TRBJ2-7. Germline CDR1 reads MDHEN; CDR2 reads SYDVKM. This CDR3 has 13 residues. CDR3 in amino acids: CASSWSNPYEQYF.

J is TRBJ2-7 and V is TRBV28. Looked up from germline, CDR1 is MDHEN and CDR2 is SYDVKM. The CDR3 runs to 12 residues. The CDR3 spells CASRSAAYEQYF.